A selection of T cell receptor beta chains follows, all from one sample in a study of shared clonotypes between healthy human individuals. The table came from immunoSEQ multiplex PCR; TCRdb's copy has only in-frame clones and leaves some out. The top ten clones hold about 1.5% of a sample with approximately 980,000 clones, less than 85% of them seen once. What was sequenced was memory CD4+ T cells sorted from blood. These receptors were collected from a man between 18 and 35 years old in good health. Both conserved end residues are part of each CDR3. The order of the fields is V gene, D gene, clone size, J gene, CDR3 protein, CDR3 DNA. A D gene is named only where the DNA matches it firmly. Clone size appears in some rows only: once, few, many, or a class for an expanded clone.

TRBV2,NA,NA,TRBJ1-6,CASSEENSPLHF,TGTGCCAGCAGTGAGGAGAATTCACCCCTCCACTTT
TRBV6-1,TRBD1,NA,TRBJ2-5,CASSERGTGGPETQYF,TGTGCCAGCAGTGAGCGGGGGACAGGGGGCCCAGAGACCCAGTACTTC
TRBV14,TRBD1,few,TRBJ2-2,CASSQKQGAKGGELFF,TGTGCCAGCAGCCAGAAACAGGGGGCTAAAGGCGGGGAGCTGTTTTTT
TRBV23-1,NA,NA,TRBJ2-1,CAPSPRLGGADYNEQFF,TGCGCCCCCTCCCCAAGGTTAGGTGGGGCCGATTACAATGAGCAGTTCTTC
TRBV5-1,NA,NA,TRBJ1-1,CASSFVSAAGTEAFF,TGCGCCAGCAGCTTTGTTTCGGCCGCGGGGACTGAAGCTTTCTTT
TRBV7-2,NA,few,TRBJ1-1,CASSYDREAFF,TGTGCCAGCAGCTACGACAGGGAAGCTTTCTTT
TRBV2,TRBD2,NA,TRBJ2-5,CASSGTPGGRTQYF,TGTGCCAGCAGTGGAACTCCGGGGGGGCGGACCCAGTACTTC
TRBV25-1,NA,NA,TRBJ2-1,CASSGFNEQFF,TGTGCCAGCAGTGGATTCAATGAGCAGTTCTTC
TRBV6-1,TRBD1,NA,TRBJ2-7,CASSELGQGGEQYF,TGTGCCAGCAGTGAACTGGGACAGGGTGGAGAGCAGTACTTC
TRBV27,NA,once,TRBJ2-7,CASSIGAGNQYEQYF,TGTGCCAGCAGTATAGGTGCAGGGAATCAGTACGAGCAGTACTTC
TRBV10-2,TRBD1,many,TRBJ1-6,CASAGQSNSPLHF,TGCGCCAGCGCGGGACAGAGTAATTCACCCCTCCACTTT
TRBV6-1,NA,NA,TRBJ1-5,CASSGHSGANQPQHF,TGTGCCAGCAGTGGACACAGTGGTGCCAATCAGCCCCAGCATTTT
TRBV5-1,TRBD2,once,TRBJ2-1,CASSLVLAGESDEQFF,TGCGCCAGCAGCTTGGTTTTAGCGGGAGAATCAGATGAGCAGTTCTTC
TRBV6-6,NA,NA,TRBJ2-7,CASSPRAPSYEQYF,TGTGCCAGCTCCCCGAGGGCCCCCTCCTACGAGCAGTACTTC
TRBV7-9,NA,many,TRBJ1-2,CASSSESQVHGYTF,TGTGCCAGCAGCTCAGAAAGCCAAGTACATGGCTACACCTTC
TRBV18,TRBD1,few,TRBJ2-2,CASSGTANTGELFF,TGTGCCAGCTCTGGGACAGCTAATACCGGGGAGCTGTTTTTT
TRBV27,NA,once,TRBJ2-3,CASSPTTDTQYF,TGTGCCAGCAGTCCTACGACAGATACGCAGTATTTT
TRBV19,NA,NA,TRBJ1-5,CASSIPGLEPQHF,TGTGCCAGTAGTATTCCTGGGCTTGAGCCCCAGCATTTT
TRBV6-1,NA,NA,TRBJ1-1,CASGVTDPEAFF,TGTGCCAGCGGGGTTACGGACCCCGAGGCTTTCTTT
TRBV7-9,NA,NA,TRBJ2-7,CASSLQGGPYEQYF,TGTGCCAGCAGCTTACAGGGGGGGCCCTACGAGCAGTACTTC
TRBV10-3,NA,NA,TRBJ1-1,CAISESTGHANTEAFF,TGTGCCATCAGTGAGTCAACGGGACATGCGAACACTGAAGCTTTCTTT
TRBV19,NA,few,TRBJ1-2,CASSPGTRYGYTF,TGTGCCAGTTCCCCCGGGACACGGTATGGCTACACCTTC